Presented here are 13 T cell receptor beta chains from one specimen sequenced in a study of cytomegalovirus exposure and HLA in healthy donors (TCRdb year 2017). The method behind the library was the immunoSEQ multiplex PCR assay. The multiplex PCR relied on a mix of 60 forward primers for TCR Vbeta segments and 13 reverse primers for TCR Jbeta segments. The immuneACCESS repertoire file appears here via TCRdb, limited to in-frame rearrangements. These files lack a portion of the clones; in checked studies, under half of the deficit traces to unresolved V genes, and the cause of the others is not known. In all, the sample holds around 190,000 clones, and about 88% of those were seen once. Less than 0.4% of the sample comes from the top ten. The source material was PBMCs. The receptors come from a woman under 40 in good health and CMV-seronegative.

CDR3 loop: CASSLGGRTATQETQYF. The CDR3 region has the DNA TGTGCCAGCAGCTTAGGTGGACGGACTGCAACCCAAGAGACCCAGTACTTC. This chain joins TRBV7-8 and TRBJ2-5, with D perhaps TRBD2 (5 bases). V lost 1 base, J lost 1 base, and 16 bases lay in between. The CDR3 spans 17 residues. The V gene's germline CDR1 is SGHVS and CDR2 FQNEAQ.

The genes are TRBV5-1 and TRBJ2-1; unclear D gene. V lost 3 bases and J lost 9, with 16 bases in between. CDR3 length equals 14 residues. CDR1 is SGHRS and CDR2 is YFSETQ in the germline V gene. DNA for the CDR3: TGCGCCAGCAGCTGGCCCCGGCGTGAGGCTGAGCAGTTCTTC. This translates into CASSWPRREAEQFF.

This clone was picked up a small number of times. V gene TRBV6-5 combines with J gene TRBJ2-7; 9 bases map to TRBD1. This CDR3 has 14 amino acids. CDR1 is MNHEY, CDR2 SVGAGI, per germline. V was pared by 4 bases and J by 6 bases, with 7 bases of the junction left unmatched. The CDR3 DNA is TGTGCCAGCAGTTTCACCGGGACAGGGCTCGAGCAGTACTTC. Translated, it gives CASSFTGTGLEQYF.

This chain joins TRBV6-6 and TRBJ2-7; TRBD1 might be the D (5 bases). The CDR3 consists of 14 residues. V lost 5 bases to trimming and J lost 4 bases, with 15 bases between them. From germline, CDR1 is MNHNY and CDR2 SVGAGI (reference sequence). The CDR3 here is CASSDPGFRYEQYF. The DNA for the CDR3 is TGTGCCAGCAGTGATCCAGGGTTCAGGTACGAGCAGTACTTC.

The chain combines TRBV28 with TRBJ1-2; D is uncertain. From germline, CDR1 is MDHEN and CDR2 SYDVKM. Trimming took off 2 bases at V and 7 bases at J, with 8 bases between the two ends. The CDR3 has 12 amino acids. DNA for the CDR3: TGTGCCAGCAGTTTAGAGAGTTTTGGCTACACCTTC. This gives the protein CASSLESFGYTF.

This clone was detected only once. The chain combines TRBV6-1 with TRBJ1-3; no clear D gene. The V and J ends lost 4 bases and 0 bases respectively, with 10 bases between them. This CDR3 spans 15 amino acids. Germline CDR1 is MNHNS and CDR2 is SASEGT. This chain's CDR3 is CASSVRLSSGNTIYF. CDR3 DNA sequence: TGTGCCAGCAGTGTCCGACTGAGCTCTGGAAACACCATATATTTT.

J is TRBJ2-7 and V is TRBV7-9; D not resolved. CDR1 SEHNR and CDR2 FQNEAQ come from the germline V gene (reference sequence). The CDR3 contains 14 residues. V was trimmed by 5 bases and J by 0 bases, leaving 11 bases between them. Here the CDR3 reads CASSPQASSYEQYF. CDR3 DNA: TGTGCCAGCAGCCCCCAAGCTAGCTCCTACGAGCAGTACTTC.

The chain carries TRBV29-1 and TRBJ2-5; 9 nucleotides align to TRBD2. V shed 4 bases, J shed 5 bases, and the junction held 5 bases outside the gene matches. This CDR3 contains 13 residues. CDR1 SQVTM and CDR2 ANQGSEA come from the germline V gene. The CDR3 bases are TGCAGCGTTGTGGCTAGCGGGACTGAGACCCAGTACTTC. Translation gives CSVVASGTETQYF.

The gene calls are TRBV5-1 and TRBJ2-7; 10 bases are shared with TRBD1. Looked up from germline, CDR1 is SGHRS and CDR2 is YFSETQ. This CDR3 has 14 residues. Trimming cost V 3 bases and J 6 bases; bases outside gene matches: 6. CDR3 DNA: TGCGCCAGCAGCTCGGGACAGGGGAGGTCCGAGCAGTACTTC. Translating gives CASSSGQGRSEQYF.

CDR3 sequence: CASSEGSNYGYTF. The CDR3 bases are TGTGCCAGCAGTGAGGGCAGCAACTATGGCTACACCTTC. The V gene is TRBV28, the J gene TRBJ1-2; D unresolved. CDR3 length equals 13 residues. Trimming stripped 5 bases from V and 2 bases from J, with 9 bases between. Germline lookup yields CDR1 MDHEN and CDR2 SYDVKM.

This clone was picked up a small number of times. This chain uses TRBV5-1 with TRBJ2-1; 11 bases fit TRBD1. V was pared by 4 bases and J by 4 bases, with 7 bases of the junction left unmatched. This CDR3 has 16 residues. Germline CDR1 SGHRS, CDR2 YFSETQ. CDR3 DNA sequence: TGCGCCAGCAGCATGCTGGGACAGGGGGATTACAATGAGCAGTTCTTC. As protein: CASSMLGQGDYNEQFF.

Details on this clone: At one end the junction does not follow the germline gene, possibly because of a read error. As DNA, the CDR3 is TGTGCTAGCACAGGGGAAAGGGATCAGCCCCAGCATTTT. Protein product: CASTGERDQPQHF. The chain carries TRBV2 and TRBJ1-5; 7 nucleotides align to TRBD1. This CDR3 spans 13 amino acids. Per the germline V gene, CDR1 is SNHLY and CDR2 is FYNNEI. Full variable domain (rest looked up from reference TRBV2 and TRBJ1-5): EPEVTQTPSHQVTQMGQEVILRCVPISNHLYFYWYRQILGQKVEFLVSFYNNEISEKSEIFDDQFSVERPDGSNFTLKIRSTKLEDSAMYFCASTGERDQPQHFGDGTRLSIL.

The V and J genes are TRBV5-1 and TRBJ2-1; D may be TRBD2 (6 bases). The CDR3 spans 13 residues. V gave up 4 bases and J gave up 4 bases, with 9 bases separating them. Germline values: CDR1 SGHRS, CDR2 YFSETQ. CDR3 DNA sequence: TGCGCCAGCAGCGGGACTTTGTACAATGAGCAGTTCTTC. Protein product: CASSGTLYNEQFF.